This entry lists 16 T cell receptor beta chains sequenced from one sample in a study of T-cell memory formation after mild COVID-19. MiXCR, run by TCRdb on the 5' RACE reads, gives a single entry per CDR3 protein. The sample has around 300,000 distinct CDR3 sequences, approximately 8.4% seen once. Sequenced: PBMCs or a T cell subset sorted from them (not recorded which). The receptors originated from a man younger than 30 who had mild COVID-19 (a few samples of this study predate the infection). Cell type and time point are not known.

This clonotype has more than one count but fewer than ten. This CDR3 is CASSSSTGGGGEKLFF. In nucleotides, the CDR3 is TGTGCCAGCAGCTCCAGCACGGGAGGGGGGGGTGAAAAACTGTTTTTT. The chain links TRBV7-2 to TRBJ1-4; maybe TRBD1 (6 bases). V was trimmed by 4 bases and J by 7 bases, leaving 19 bases between them. Germline CDR1 reads SGHTA; CDR2 reads FQGNSA. The CDR3 loop spans 16 amino acids.

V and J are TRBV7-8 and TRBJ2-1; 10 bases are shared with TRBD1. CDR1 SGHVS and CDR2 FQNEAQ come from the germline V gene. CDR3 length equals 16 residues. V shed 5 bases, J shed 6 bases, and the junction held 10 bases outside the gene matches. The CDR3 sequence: CASSTHPGQGSNEQFF. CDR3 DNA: TGTGCCAGCAGCACCCACCCGGGACAGGGGTCCAATGAGCAGTTCTTC.

The CDR3 sequence: CASSQDVPGQGNEKLFF. CDR3 bases: TGCGCCAGCAGCCAAGACGTCCCGGGACAGGGAAATGAAAAACTGTTTTTT. The chain recombines TRBV4-3 with TRBJ1-4; 9 bases fit TRBD1. V was pared by 0 bases and J by 5 bases, with 7 bases of the junction left unmatched. CDR1 and CDR2 (germline): LGHNA, YSLEER. CDR3 length equals 17 residues.

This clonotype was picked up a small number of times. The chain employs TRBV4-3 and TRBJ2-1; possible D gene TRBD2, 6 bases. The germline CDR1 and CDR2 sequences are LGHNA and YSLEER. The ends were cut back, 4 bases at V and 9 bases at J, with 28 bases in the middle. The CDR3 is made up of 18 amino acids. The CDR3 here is CASSPLPARDGLFGEQFF. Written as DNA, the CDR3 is TGCGCCAGCAGCCCCCTACCTGCGCGGGACGGATTGTTTGGTGAGCAGTTCTTC.

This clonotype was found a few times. The CDR3 spells CASSERQNYGYTF. DNA of the CDR3: TGCGCCAGCAGTGAGCGACAGAACTATGGCTACACCTTC. The J gene is TRBJ1-2, the V gene TRBV10-1; D is perhaps TRBD1 (5 bases). V gave up 2 bases and J gave up 2 bases, with 6 bases separating them. The CDR3 consists of 13 residues. Germline V CDR1 and CDR2: WNHNN, SYGVQD (reference sequence).

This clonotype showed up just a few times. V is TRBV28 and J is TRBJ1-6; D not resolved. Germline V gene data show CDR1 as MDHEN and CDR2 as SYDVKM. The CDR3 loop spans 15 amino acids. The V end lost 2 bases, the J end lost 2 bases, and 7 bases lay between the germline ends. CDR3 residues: CASSLPEAYNSPLHF. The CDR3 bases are TGTGCCAGCAGTTTACCAGAGGCCTATAATTCACCCCTCCACTTT.

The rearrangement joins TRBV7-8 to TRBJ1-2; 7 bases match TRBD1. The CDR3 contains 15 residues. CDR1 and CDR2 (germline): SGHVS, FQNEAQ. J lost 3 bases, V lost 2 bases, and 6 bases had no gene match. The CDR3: CASSLLRQGDYGYTF. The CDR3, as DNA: TGTGCCAGCAGCTTATTGAGACAGGGCGACTATGGCTACACCTTC.

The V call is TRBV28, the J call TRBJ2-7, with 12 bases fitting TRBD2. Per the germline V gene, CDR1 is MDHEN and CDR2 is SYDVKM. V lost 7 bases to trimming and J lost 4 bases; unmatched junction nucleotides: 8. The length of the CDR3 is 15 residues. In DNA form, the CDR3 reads TGTGCCAGCACACGACCCCTAGCGGGGGGGTACGAGCAGTACTTC. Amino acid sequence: CASTRPLAGGYEQYF.

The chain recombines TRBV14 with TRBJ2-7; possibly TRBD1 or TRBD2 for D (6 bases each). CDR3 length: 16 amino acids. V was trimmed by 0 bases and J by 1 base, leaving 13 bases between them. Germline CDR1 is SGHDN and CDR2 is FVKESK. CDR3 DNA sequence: TGTGCCAGCAGCCAAGATATGAGGGGGGCGTCCTACGAGCAGTACTTC. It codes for CASSQDMRGASYEQYF.

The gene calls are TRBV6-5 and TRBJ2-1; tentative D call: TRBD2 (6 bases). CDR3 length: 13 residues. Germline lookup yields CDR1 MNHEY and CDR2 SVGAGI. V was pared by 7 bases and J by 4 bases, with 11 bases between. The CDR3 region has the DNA TGTGCCAGCAAAACGGGGAGGTACAATGAGCAGTTCTTC. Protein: CASKTGRYNEQFF.

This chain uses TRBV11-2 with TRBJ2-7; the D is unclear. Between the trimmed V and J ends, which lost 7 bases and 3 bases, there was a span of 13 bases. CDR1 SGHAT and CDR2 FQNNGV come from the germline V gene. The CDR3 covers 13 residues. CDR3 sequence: CASTSAGVYEQYF. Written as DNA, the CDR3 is TGTGCCAGCACCTCGGCCGGCGTCTACGAGCAGTACTTC.

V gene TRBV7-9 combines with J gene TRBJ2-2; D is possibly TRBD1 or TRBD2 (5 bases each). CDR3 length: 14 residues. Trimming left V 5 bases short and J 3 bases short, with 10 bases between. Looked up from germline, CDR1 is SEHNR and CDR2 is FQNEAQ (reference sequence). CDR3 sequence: CASSRDGYTGELFF. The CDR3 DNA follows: TGTGCCAGCAGCCGGGACGGATACACCGGGGAGCTGTTTTTT.

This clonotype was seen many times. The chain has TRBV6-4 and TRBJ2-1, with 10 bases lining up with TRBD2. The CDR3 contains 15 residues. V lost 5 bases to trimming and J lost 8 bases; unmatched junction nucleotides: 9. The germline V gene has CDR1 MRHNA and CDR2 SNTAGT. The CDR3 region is CASSKSGGAMDEQFF. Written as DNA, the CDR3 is TGTGCCAGCAGTAAAAGCGGGGGGGCAATGGATGAGCAGTTCTTC.

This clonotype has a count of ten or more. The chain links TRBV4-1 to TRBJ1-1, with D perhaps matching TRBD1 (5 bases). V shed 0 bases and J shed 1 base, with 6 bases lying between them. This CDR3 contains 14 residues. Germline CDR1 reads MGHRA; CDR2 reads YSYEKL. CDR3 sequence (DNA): TGCGCCAGCAGCCAAGACCAGGGGAACACTGAAGCTTTCTTT. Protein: CASSQDQGNTEAFF.

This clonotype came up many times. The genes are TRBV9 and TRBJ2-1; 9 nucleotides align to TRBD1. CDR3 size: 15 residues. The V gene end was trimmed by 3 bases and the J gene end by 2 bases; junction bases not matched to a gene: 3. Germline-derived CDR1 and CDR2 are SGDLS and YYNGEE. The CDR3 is CASSATGGPYNEQFF. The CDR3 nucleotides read TGTGCCAGCAGCGCAACAGGGGGCCCCTACAATGAGCAGTTCTTC.

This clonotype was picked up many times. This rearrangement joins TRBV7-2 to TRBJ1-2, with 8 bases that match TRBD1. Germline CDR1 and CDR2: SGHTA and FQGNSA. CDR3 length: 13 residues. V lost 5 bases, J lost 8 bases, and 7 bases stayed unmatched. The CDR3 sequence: CASSRQGSKGYTF. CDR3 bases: TGTGCCAGCAGCCGACAGGGGTCGAAAGGCTACACCTTC.